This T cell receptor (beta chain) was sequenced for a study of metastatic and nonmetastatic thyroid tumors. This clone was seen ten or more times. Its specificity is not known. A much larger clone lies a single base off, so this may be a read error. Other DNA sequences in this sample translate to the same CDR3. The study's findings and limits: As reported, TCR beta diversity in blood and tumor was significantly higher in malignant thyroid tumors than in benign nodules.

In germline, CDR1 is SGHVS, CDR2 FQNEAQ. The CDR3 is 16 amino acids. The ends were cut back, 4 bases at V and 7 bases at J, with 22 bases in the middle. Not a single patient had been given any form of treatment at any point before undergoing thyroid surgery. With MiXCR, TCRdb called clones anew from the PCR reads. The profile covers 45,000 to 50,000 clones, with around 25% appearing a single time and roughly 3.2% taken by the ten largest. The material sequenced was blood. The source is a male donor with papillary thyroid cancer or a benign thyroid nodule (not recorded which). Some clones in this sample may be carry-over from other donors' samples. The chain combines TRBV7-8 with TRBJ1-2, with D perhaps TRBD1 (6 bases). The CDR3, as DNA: TGTGCCAGCAGCTCCGCCAGTAGCAGGGGAAAGTCTGGCTACACCTTC. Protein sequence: CASSSASSRGKSGYTF.